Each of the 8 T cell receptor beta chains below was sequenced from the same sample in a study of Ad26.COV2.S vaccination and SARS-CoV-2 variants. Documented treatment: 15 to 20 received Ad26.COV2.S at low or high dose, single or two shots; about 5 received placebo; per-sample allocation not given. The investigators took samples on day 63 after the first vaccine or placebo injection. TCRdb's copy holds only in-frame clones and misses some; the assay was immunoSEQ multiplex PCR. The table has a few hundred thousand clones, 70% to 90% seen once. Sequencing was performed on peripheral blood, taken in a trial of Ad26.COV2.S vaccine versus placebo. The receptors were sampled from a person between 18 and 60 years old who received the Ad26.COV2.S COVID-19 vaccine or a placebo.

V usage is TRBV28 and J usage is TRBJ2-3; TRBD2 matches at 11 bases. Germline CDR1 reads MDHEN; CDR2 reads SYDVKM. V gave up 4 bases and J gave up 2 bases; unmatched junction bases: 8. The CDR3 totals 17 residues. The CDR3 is CASSSAGTSGDTDTQYF. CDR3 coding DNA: TGTGCCAGCAGTTCCGCCGGGACTAGCGGAGACACAGATACGCAGTATTTT.

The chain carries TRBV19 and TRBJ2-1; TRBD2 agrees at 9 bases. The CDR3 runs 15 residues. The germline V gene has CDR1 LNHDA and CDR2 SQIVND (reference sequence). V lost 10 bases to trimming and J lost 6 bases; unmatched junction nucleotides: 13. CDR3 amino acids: CATHSSGVTSNEQFF. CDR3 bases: TGTGCCACCCATTCTAGCGGGGTTACCTCCAATGAGCAGTTCTTC.

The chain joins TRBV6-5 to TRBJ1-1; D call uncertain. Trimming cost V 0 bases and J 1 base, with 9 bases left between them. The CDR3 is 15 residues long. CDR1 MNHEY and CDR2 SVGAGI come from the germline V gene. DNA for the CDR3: TGTGCCAGCAGTTACTCGATATCAGCGAACACTGAAGCTTTCTTT. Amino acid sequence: CASSYSISANTEAFF.

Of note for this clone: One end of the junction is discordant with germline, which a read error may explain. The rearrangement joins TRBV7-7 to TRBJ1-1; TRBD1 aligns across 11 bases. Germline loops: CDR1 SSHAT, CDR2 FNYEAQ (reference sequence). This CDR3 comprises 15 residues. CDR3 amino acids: CASSPGTGGDTEAFF. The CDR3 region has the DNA TGTGCTAGCAGTCCCGGGACAGGGGGGGACACTGAAGCTTTCTTT. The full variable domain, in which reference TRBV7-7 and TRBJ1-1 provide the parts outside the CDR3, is GAGVSQSPRYKVTKRGQDVTLRCDPISSHATLYWYQQALGQGPEFLTYFNYEAQPDKSGLPSDRFSAERPEGSISTLTIQRTEQRDSAMYRCASSPGTGGDTEAFFGQGTRLTVV.

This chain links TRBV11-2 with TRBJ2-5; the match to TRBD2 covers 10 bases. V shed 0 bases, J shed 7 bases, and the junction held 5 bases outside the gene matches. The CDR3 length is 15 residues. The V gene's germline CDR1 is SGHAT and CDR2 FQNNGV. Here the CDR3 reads CASSLDRQRGGTQYF. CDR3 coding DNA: TGTGCCAGCAGCTTAGATCGGCAGCGGGGGGGGACCCAGTACTTC.

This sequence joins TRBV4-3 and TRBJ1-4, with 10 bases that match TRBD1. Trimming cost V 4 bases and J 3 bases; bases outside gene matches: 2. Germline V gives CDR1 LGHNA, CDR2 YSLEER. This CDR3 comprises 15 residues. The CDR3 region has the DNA TGCGCCAGCAGCCTTGGGACAGGGGCTAATGAAAAACTGTTTTTT. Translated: CASSLGTGANEKLFF.

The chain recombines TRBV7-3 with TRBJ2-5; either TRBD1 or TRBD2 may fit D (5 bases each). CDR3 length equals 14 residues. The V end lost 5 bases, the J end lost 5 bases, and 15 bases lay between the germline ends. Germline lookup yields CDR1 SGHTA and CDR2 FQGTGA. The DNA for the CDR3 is TGTGCCAGCAGCCCGCCCAAGTGGGGGGAGACCCAGTACTTC. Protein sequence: CASSPPKWGETQYF.

CDR3 sequence: CASSRGGIHQPQHF. In DNA, the CDR3 is TGTGCCAGCAGCCGCGGGGGGATCCATCAGCCCCAGCATTTT. The genes are TRBV5-6 and TRBJ1-5; D might be TRBD1 (5 bases). V gave up 4 bases and J gave up 5 bases, with 13 bases separating them. CDR1 and CDR2 (germline): SGHDT, YYEEEE. The CDR3 runs 14 residues.